This TCR beta chain emerged from a study of T cell repertoires in cytomegalovirus infection. The CDR3 covers 17 residues. V shed 1 base and J shed 4 bases, with 19 bases lying between them. In germline, CDR1 is MDHEN, CDR2 SYDVKM. TCRdb fed the reads into MiXCR, producing one record per CDR3 protein. The sample holds approximately 750,000 distinct CDR3 sequences; approximately 34% are singletons and the top ten take roughly 2.8%. The sequence derives from a human donor in good health (CMV status not recorded). Some clones in this sample may be carry-over from other donors' samples. The J gene is TRBJ1-1, the V gene TRBV28; D unresolved. The specimen was PBMCs. The CDR3 loop is CASSLFPPGPGSTEAFF. The CDR3 nucleotides read TGTGCCAGCAGTTTATTTCCCCCCGGCCCGGGGAGCACTGAAGCTTTCTTT.